The 20 T cell receptor beta chains reported below all come from one sample, sequenced in a study of cytomegalovirus exposure and HLA in healthy donors. The PCR had 60 Vbeta and 13 Jbeta primers. TCRdb's copy holds only in-frame clones and misses some; the assay was immunoSEQ multiplex PCR. The sample comprises 150,000 to 250,000 clones, 75% to 85% of which are singletons, and about 2% rests with the top ten. Sequencing used PBMCs. The receptor set was obtained from a woman in her forties or fifties in good health and CMV-seronegative.

The CDR3 DNA follows: TGTGCCAGTAGCCCGGGAGCCATAAAACCTGGAAACACCATATATTTT. Translated: CASSPGAIKPGNTIYF. This sequence joins TRBV19 and TRBJ1-3; D gene unclear. The CDR3 runs to 16 residues. Deletions cut 6 bases from V and 2 bases from J, with 17 bases between. Germline V gene lookup returns CDR1 LNHDA and CDR2 SQIVND (reference sequence). Based on the CDR3 plus reference TRBV19 and TRBJ1-3, the full variable domain is DGGITQSPKYLFRKEGQNVTLSCEQNLNHDAMYWYRQDPGQGLRLIYYSQIVNDFQKGDIAEGYSVSREKKESFPLTVTSAQKNPTAFYLCASSPGAIKPGNTIYFGEGSWLTVV.

In this sample, this clone turned up once. This chain links TRBV4-1 with TRBJ1-2; possibly TRBD1 for D (5 bases). CDR3 length: 16 residues. CDR1 MGHRA and CDR2 YSYEKL come from the germline V gene. The ends were cut back, 0 bases at V and 4 bases at J, with 15 bases in the middle. Here the CDR3 reads CASSQDRGGTGYGYTF. CDR3 coding DNA: TGCGCCAGCAGCCAAGATAGAGGAGGGACGGGCTATGGCTACACCTTC.

V is TRBV28 and J is TRBJ2-7; tentative D call: TRBD1 (6 bases). The CDR3 consists of 12 residues. Germline V gene data show CDR1 as MDHEN and CDR2 as SYDVKM. The V and J ends lost 7 bases and 4 bases respectively, with 11 bases between them. This CDR3 is CASNRVTYEQYF. CDR3 in DNA: TGTGCCAGCAACAGGGTGACGTACGAGCAGTACTTC.

V and J are TRBV7-9 and TRBJ2-1; 12 nucleotides line up with TRBD2. The V gene's germline CDR1 is SEHNR and CDR2 FQNEAQ (reference sequence). The CDR3 has 18 residues. Trimming took 5 bases from V and 8 from J; bases not matched to a gene: 16. CDR3 sequence: CASSPISPTSGRFDEQFF. CDR3 in DNA: TGTGCCAGCAGCCCGATATCCCCCACTAGCGGGAGGTTCGATGAGCAGTTCTTC.

The CDR3 region is CASSSRGGVGIGAYGYTF. The CDR3 nucleotides are TGTGCCAGCAGCTCCCGGGGGGGGGTGGGGATAGGAGCATATGGCTACACCTTC. The J gene is TRBJ1-2, the V gene TRBV7-8; D possibly corresponds to TRBD1 (5 bases). Germline values: CDR1 SGHVS, CDR2 FQNEAQ. CDR3 length equals 18 residues. V was clipped by 4 bases and J by 5 bases, with 26 bases between them.

The chain employs TRBV27 and TRBJ1-1; possibly TRBD1 for D (5 bases). V was cut by 2 bases and J by 1 base, with 17 bases left in between. Germline CDR1 is MNHEY and CDR2 is SMNVEV (reference sequence). The CDR3 runs 17 residues. CDR3 DNA sequence: TGTGCCAGCAGTTTAGATCGGAGACTTAGGGGGAACACTGAAGCTTTCTTT. It is translated as CASSLDRRLRGNTEAFF.

The CDR3 reads CASSTTGEQFF. The CDR3 coding sequence is TGTGCCAGCAGCACGACTGGAGAGCAGTTCTTC. The chain links TRBV6-6 to TRBJ2-1; no reliable D call. V shed 6 bases and J shed 10 bases, with 10 bases lying between them. This CDR3 spans 11 amino acids. Germline V gene data show CDR1 as MNHNY and CDR2 as SVGAGI (reference sequence).

This clone has only a few counts. The rearrangement links TRBV6-6 to TRBJ1-5; 7 nucleotides align to TRBD1. Germline CDR1 is MNHNY and CDR2 is SVGAGI (reference sequence). V lost 5 bases, J lost 5 bases, and 6 bases stayed unmatched. This CDR3 spans 14 amino acids. The CDR3 nucleotides read TGTGCCAGCAGTCCCGGGACAGAGTATCAGCCCCAGCATTTT. It encodes CASSPGTEYQPQHF.

V gene TRBV4-2 combines with J gene TRBJ2-7; TRBD2 aligns across 13 bases. This CDR3 region has 18 residues. Per germline, CDR1 LGHNA and CDR2 YNFKEQ. V was clipped by 1 base and J by 0 bases; unmatched bases: 6. In DNA form, the CDR3 reads TGTGCCAGCAGCCAAGTAGGACTAGCGGGAGCAAGCTCCTACGAGCAGTACTTC. As protein: CASSQVGLAGASSYEQYF.

A few counts support this clone. V and J are TRBV28 and TRBJ2-2; no clear D. The CDR3 sequence is 13 residues long. Looked up from germline, CDR1 is MDHEN and CDR2 is SYDVKM. Trimming pared 8 bases from V and 1 base from J, leaving 8 bases between. The CDR3 sequence is CASVPLNTGELFF. The CDR3 bases are TGTGCCAGCGTCCCTTTGAACACCGGGGAGCTGTTTTTT.

The chain employs TRBV28 and TRBJ2-1, with 7 bases identical to TRBD1. V trimming: 7 bases; J trimming: 0 bases; junction bases outside the gene matches: 6. The germline V gene has CDR1 MDHEN and CDR2 SYDVKM. The CDR3 sequence is 15 residues long. CDR3 sequence reads: CASNPGQPSYNEQFF. In DNA, the CDR3 is TGTGCCAGCAACCCGGGACAGCCCTCCTACAATGAGCAGTTCTTC.

CDR3 sequence reads: CASSFGQGVYEQYF. The CDR3 DNA sequence: TGTGCCAGCTCCTTCGGTCAGGGGGTCTACGAGCAGTACTTC. The chain carries TRBV2 and TRBJ2-7, with 7 bases fitting TRBD1. Trimming took 8 bases from V and 3 from J; bases not matched to a gene: 10. This CDR3 spans 14 amino acids. CDR1 and CDR2 from the germline V gene are SNHLY and FYNNEI. Together with reference TRBV2 and TRBJ2-7, the CDR3 gives the full variable domain: EPEVTQTPSHQVTQMGQEVILRCVPISNHLYFYWYRQILGQKVEFLVSFYNNEISEKSEIFDDQFSVERPDGSNFTLKIRSTKLEDSAMYFCASSFGQGVYEQYFGPGTRLTVT.

This rearrangement joins TRBV7-2 to TRBJ1-5; D not certain. The CDR3 is made up of 16 amino acids. Per germline, CDR1 SGHTA and CDR2 FQGNSA. V dropped 1 base and J dropped 4 bases, with 14 bases sitting between them. The CDR3 nucleotides read TGTGCCAGCAGCTTAGGGGCTAATTCTTGGAATCAGCCCCAGCATTTT. Translated, it gives CASSLGANSWNQPQHF.

This clone showed up just a few times. This chain links TRBV10-3 with TRBJ1-2; no definite D call. V lost 7 bases, J lost 4 bases, and 13 bases lay in between. Germline V gene lookup returns CDR1 ENHRY and CDR2 SYGVKD. CDR3 length: 13 amino acids. This CDR3 is CAIKRGQSYGYTF. The CDR3 DNA reads TGTGCCATCAAACGTGGGCAGTCCTATGGCTACACCTTC.

The J gene is TRBJ2-7, the V gene TRBV12-5, with TRBD2 identical over 13 bases. J gave up 8 bases and V 1 base, and 2 bases lay outside the gene matches. The CDR3 consists of 14 residues. Germline V gives CDR1 LGHNT, CDR2 FRNRAP. In DNA, the CDR3 is TGTGCTAGTGGTTTGGCCGGGACTAGCGGGAAGCAGTACTTC. Its translation: CASGLAGTSGKQYF.

Regarding this clone: At one end the junction does not follow the germline gene, possibly because of a read error. This chain links TRBV7-9 with TRBJ1-1, with D hard to call. This CDR3 has 13 residues. The germline V gene has CDR1 SEHNR and CDR2 FQNEAQ (reference sequence). CDR3 DNA: TGTTCCAGCAGCTTAATCTTGAGTTATGAAGCTTTCTTT. As protein: CSSSLILSYEAFF.

In its sample, this clone was seen a few times. The chain recombines TRBV19 with TRBJ2-3; unclear D gene. The germline V and J ends were trimmed by 4 bases and 0 bases, with 8 bases remaining between them. CDR3 length equals 14 residues. CDR1 LNHDA and CDR2 SQIVND come from the germline V gene (reference sequence). The CDR3 region is CASSSQASTDTQYF. CDR3 nucleotides: TGTGCCAGTAGTAGTCAGGCTAGCACAGATACGCAGTATTTT.

The chain combines TRBV10-1 with TRBJ2-3, with TRBD2 matching over 9 bases. In germline, CDR1 is WNHNN, CDR2 SYGVQD (reference sequence). The CDR3 covers 19 residues. V was pared by 3 bases and J by 1 base, with 14 bases of the junction left unmatched. This CDR3 is CASSESQSTSGPGTDTQYF. In nucleotides, the CDR3 is TGCGCCAGCAGTGAAAGTCAGAGTACTAGCGGGCCAGGCACAGATACGCAGTATTTT.

J is TRBJ2-7 and V is TRBV6-5; D might be TRBD1 (6 bases). Between the trimmed V and J ends, which lost 2 bases and 2 bases, there was a span of 16 bases. There are 16 residues in the CDR3. Germline V gene lookup returns CDR1 MNHEY and CDR2 SVGAGI. The CDR3 loop is CASSYPNIGGTYEQYF. The CDR3 coding sequence is TGTGCCAGCAGTTACCCCAACATAGGGGGTACCTACGAGCAGTACTTC.

The chain joins TRBV6-1 to TRBJ1-2; 9 positions agree with TRBD1. Trimming at V came to 1 base and at J to 8 bases, leaving 5 bases not matched to a gene. Germline CDR1 is MNHNS and CDR2 is SASEGT. The CDR3 length is 14 residues. CDR3 sequence (DNA): TGTGCCAGCAGTGAAGGTGGGACAGGGTCCGGCTACACCTTC. Translated: CASSEGGTGSGYTF.